The subject of this entry is one TCR beta chain. This clonotype is a singleton in its sample. Its antigen remains unidentified. Per-base qualities were not stored, and no clone one base away is much larger. Support from one read is weak. The germline V gene yields SNHLY for CDR1 and FYNNEI for CDR2. From its cysteine to its phenylalanine, the CDR3 spans 17 amino acids. Only the CDR3 region is kept as DNA, spanning 51 bases read in frame from base 1. V gives up 5 bases and J gives up 3 bases, and the segment between their germline ends measures 23 bases. The library was generated by 5' RACE. Sequencing was performed on an Illumina HiSeq 2000. A universal primer binding site was added through template switching, and the final cDNA carried a unique molecular identifier so that TCR cDNA molecules could be counted accurately. Specific primers in the conserved constant-segment region were used to synthesize first-strand cDNA for the TCR alpha and beta chains. Each cDNA library was double barcoded, with a SMART-Mk sample barcode plus Illumina barcodes, to control for contamination. TruSeq adapter sequences and Illumina sample barcodes were added in two successive PCR steps. The Illumina HiSeq platform was used with custom primers to sequence TCR alpha and beta cDNA libraries. Per the original workflow: Raw reads were processed with MiGEC to extract unique molecular identifiers, and MiXCR was used to determine CDR3 positions. Recombination models were inferred per individual with the repgenHMM and IGoR tools using an EM algorithm. Shared clonotypes were analyzed with the tcR package in R, and sharing was normalized by the product of cloneset sizes. To study raw recombination without the effects of thymic and clonal selection, out-of-frame nonproductive sequences were analyzed. TCRdb applied fastp at Q25 and MiXCR to the public reads, then kept only in-frame beta chains. Duplicate CDR3 protein sequences are folded into a single record with the most common DNA and genes. The V and J calls were determined by TCRdb, not by the authors. The sample profile shows hundreds of thousands of distinct CDR3 sequences; around 6.1% of them were found once. The ten largest clones represent under 2% of the sample.

The record originates from a study of identical twins (TCRdb year 2016). Notes on the research overall: The study deep-sequenced TCR alpha and beta repertoires from monozygotic twins, unrelated adults of various ages and cord blood to test whether fetal clonotypes persist. To rule out contamination, the twin experiments were replicated at different times with different library preparation protocols. Findings and caveats that apply to the study as a whole: Fewer insertions were carried by abundant cord blood beta clonotypes, a similar but weaker trend appeared in young adult naive repertoires, and no such trend appeared in memory repertoires. Conclusions relied on cross-sectional statistical analysis, since the same donors could not be followed over many years. Zero-insertion analyses could be partly confounded by invariant T cells such as MAIT and iNKT, though diverse VJ usage argued against such confounding for most clonotypes. Compared with coincidental sharing between unrelated individuals, out-of-frame TCR alpha sequences shared between twins showed an excess of sequences with low generation probability. Recombination models systematically underestimated out-of-frame TCR alpha sharing in monozygotic twins but agreed with sharing between unrelated individuals. Excess twin sharing in beta out-of-frame sequences was weaker because fewer shared sequences lowered the signal-to-noise ratio.

All donors were healthy Caucasians. The study also sequenced three unrelated non-twin adults: a male aged 18 to 30, a male aged 50 to 59 and a female aged 50 to 59. Using Miltenyi CD45RO+ enrichment and human naive T-cell isolation kits, memory (CD45RO+) and naive T cells were isolated from PBMC. The source of this sequence is a man younger than 35 in good health. Sequencing was performed on naive T cells sorted from blood. Read against the paper, the sample's cell subset or site label means: cells isolated with a human naive T-cell isolation kit. The chain joins TRBV2 to TRBJ2-7; too little of a D gene remains to name it. This receptor carries the CDR3 CASSSFSGRPPYYEQYF. Read as DNA, the sequence is TGTGCCAGCAGTTCCTTCTCTGGGCGTCCCCCTTACTACGAGCAGTACTTC. Supplemented by the reference TRBV2 and TRBJ2-7 proteins around the CDR3, the complete variable domain is EPEVTQTPSHQVTQMGQEVILRCVPISNHLYFYWYRQILGQKVEFLVSFYNNEISEKSEIFDDQFSVERPDGSNFTLKIRSTKLEDSAMYFCASSSFSGRPPYYEQYFGPGTRLTVT.